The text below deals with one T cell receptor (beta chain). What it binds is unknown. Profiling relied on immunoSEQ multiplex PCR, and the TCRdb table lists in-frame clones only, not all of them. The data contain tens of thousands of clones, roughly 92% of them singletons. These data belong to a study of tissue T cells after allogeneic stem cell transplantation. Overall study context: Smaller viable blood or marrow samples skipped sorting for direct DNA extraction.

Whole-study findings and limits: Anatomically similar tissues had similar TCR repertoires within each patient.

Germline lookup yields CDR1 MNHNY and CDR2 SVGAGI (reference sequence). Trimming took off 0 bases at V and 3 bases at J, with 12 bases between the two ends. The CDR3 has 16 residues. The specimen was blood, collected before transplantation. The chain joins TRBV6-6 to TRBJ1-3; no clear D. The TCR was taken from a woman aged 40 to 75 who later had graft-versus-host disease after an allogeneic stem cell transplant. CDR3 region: CASSYSRVVGGNTIYF. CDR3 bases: TGTGCCAGCAGTTACTCGCGGGTAGTGGGTGGAAACACCATATATTTT.